Following are 3 T cell receptor beta chains from one sample sequenced in a study of long-term antiretroviral therapy in people with HIV. At the survey level, the v3.0 immunoSEQ assay was run. Libraries were prepared by immunoSEQ multiplex PCR; TCRdb keeps only in-frame clonotypes and omits some of them. The sample has roughly 30,000 clones, 70% to 90% seen once. Here the sequenced sample was unsorted PBMCs, taken 0.8 years before starting antiretroviral therapy. The receptors were sampled from a man between 18 and 35 years old with HIV.

The chain recombines TRBV2 with TRBJ2-5, with 9 positions matching TRBD1. This CDR3 has 15 residues. Per germline, CDR1 SNHLY and CDR2 FYNNEI. V shed 6 bases and J 2 bases; nucleotides not matched to a gene: 7. The CDR3 sequence: CASSLGQGGQETQYF. Here the CDR3 DNA reads TGTGCCAGCAGCTTGGGACAGGGAGGGCAAGAGACCCAGTACTTC. The complete variable domain, with remaining parts taken from reference TRBV2 and TRBJ2-5, reads EPEVTQTPSHQVTQMGQEVILRCVPISNHLYFYWYRQILGQKVEFLVSFYNNEISEKSEIFDDQFSVERPDGSNFTLKIRSTKLEDSAMYFCASSLGQGGQETQYFGPGTRLLVL.

The chain recombines TRBV4-2 with TRBJ2-1, with TRBD2 matching over 14 bases. Germline lookup yields CDR1 LGHNA and CDR2 YNFKEQ. V was pared by 4 bases and J by 8 bases, with 10 bases of the junction left unmatched. The CDR3 is 17 residues long. CDR3 region: CASSRETSGRAGYEQFF. The CDR3 nucleotides are TGTGCCAGCAGCCGAGAGACTAGCGGGAGGGCCGGATATGAGCAGTTCTTC.

V and J are TRBV29-1 and TRBJ1-1, with TRBD1 as a possible D gene (5 bases). In germline, CDR1 is SQVTM, CDR2 ANQGSEA. Deletions cut 4 bases from V and 2 bases from J, with 8 bases between. This CDR3 contains 12 residues. CDR3 region: CSVGGENTEAFF. The CDR3 DNA reads as TGCAGCGTTGGGGGGGAAAACACTGAAGCTTTCTTT.